Presented here are 6 T cell receptor beta chains from one specimen sequenced in a study of cytotoxic CD8 clonotypes in ibrutinib-treated CLL. Sequencing used immunoSEQ multiplex PCR; TCRdb keeps in-frame clones, though not all of them. This table holds about 200,000 clones, 70% found once. The specimen was PBMCs, collected after 12 months of ibrutinib treatment. Source of these receptors: a human donor with chronic lymphocytic leukemia.

The chain recombines TRBV12-5 with TRBJ2-1, with 14 bases that match TRBD2. The CDR3 has 22 residues. J gave up 5 bases and V 6 bases, and 24 bases lay outside the gene matches. Germline CDR1 reads LGHNT; CDR2 reads FRNRAP. CDR3 amino acids: CASGEAPIPGLAGAKTNNEQFF. In DNA form, the CDR3 reads TGTGCTAGTGGGGAAGCTCCGATACCGGGACTAGCGGGGGCGAAAACTAACAATGAGCAGTTCTTC.

The chain recombines TRBV2 with TRBJ1-5; D uncertain. The CDR3 is 11 amino acids. Trimming stripped 6 bases from V and 7 bases from J, with 7 bases between. Germline lookup yields CDR1 SNHLY and CDR2 FYNNEI. CDR3 region: CASSGGQPQHF. The CDR3 DNA is TGTGCCAGCAGCGGTGGGCAGCCCCAGCATTTT.

This clone was detected only a few times. V gene TRBV30 combines with J gene TRBJ1-1; the D gene is possibly TRBD1 (5 bases). Germline V gene sequence: CDR1 GTSNPN, CDR2 SVGIG (reference sequence). This CDR3 has 14 amino acids. Between the trimmed V and J ends, which lost 2 bases and 1 base, there was a span of 11 bases. The CDR3 sequence: CAWSKTTGNTEAFF. In DNA, the CDR3 is TGTGCCTGGAGTAAAACCACAGGGAACACTGAAGCTTTCTTT.

V usage is TRBV2 and J usage is TRBJ2-7; D might be TRBD1 (6 bases). Trimming shortened V by 1 base and J by 2 bases, and 6 bases separated the two germline ends. Germline V gives CDR1 SNHLY, CDR2 FYNNEI. This CDR3 spans 13 amino acids. The chain's CDR3 is CASSEGTAYEQYF. In nucleotides, the CDR3 is TGTGCCAGCAGTGAAGGGACAGCCTACGAGCAGTACTTC.

This chain joins TRBV5-1 and TRBJ1-1, with D possibly TRBD1 on 6 matching bases. The CDR3 covers 13 residues. In germline, CDR1 is SGHRS, CDR2 YFSETQ. V was pared by 4 bases and J by 5 bases, with 12 bases between. CDR3 residues: CASSSRGGTEAFF. The CDR3 nucleotides are TGCGCCAGCAGCAGCAGGGGTGGGACTGAAGCTTTCTTT.

This rearrangement joins TRBV6-5 to TRBJ1-6, with 9 bases lining up with TRBD1. The CDR3 covers 15 residues. Germline values: CDR1 MNHEY, CDR2 SVGAGI. The J segment lost 7 bases and the V segment lost 5 bases, leaving 6 bases of the junction unmatched. The CDR3 region has the DNA TGTGCCAGCAGTCCGGACAGGGGAGGAAATTCACCCCTCCACTTT. This sequence encodes CASSPDRGGNSPLHF.